These 15 T cell receptor beta chains were sequenced from one sample in a study of T cell changes during pregnancy in multiple sclerosis. Sequenced by immunoSEQ multiplex PCR; TCRdb stores in-frame clones only, minus some. The sample holds 60,000 to 75,000 clones, 90% to 95% seen once. The sample here was peripheral blood, taken in the second trimester of pregnancy. The receptors here all came from a female donor in good health, enrolled as a control in a pregnancy study.

V is TRBV29-1 and J is TRBJ2-5; 8 nucleotides align to TRBD2. Germline V CDR1 and CDR2: SQVTM, ANQGSEA. V was pared by 8 bases and J by 4 bases, with 12 bases of the junction left unmatched. The CDR3 consists of 14 residues. CDR3 sequence (DNA): TGCAGCATTTCGGGGGGGACGGGGCGAGAGACCCAGTACTTC. It translates to CSISGGTGRETQYF.

The chain has TRBV7-8 and TRBJ2-7; 8 nucleotides line up with TRBD1. The V gene end was trimmed by 2 bases and the J gene end by 1 base; junction bases not matched to a gene: 7. The CDR3 length is 16 residues. CDR1 and CDR2 from the germline V gene are SGHVS and FQNEAQ. CDR3 in DNA: TGTGCCAGCAGCTTATCTCGGGACAGGAGTTCCTACGAGCAGTACTTC. Translating it yields CASSLSRDRSSYEQYF.

The V and J genes are TRBV15 and TRBJ2-2; 9 nucleotides align to TRBD1. The V and J ends lost 3 bases and 1 base, in that order; junction bases with no gene match: 3. The germline V gene encodes CDR1 LNHNV and CDR2 YYDKDF (reference sequence). The CDR3 spans 16 residues. The CDR3 loop is CATSSPGQGNTGELFF. The CDR3 DNA reads as TGTGCCACCAGCAGCCCGGGACAGGGGAACACCGGGGAGCTGTTTTTT.

The chain links TRBV30 to TRBJ2-2; 9 bases are a match to TRBD2. J lost 7 bases, V lost 2 bases, and 8 bases had no gene match. This CDR3 spans 15 amino acids. CDR1 is GTSNPN and CDR2 is SVGIG in the germline V gene (reference sequence). In DNA form, the CDR3 reads TGTGCCTGGAGTTTTAGCGGGAGAGAGATCGGGGAGCTGTTTTTT. Amino acid sequence: CAWSFSGREIGELFF.

The rearrangement joins TRBV28 to TRBJ1-1; 7 nucleotides line up with TRBD1. Germline V gene data show CDR1 as MDHEN and CDR2 as SYDVKM. With 5 bases clipped from V and 0 bases from J, the junction kept 12 bases outside the gene matches. This CDR3 region has 17 residues. The CDR3 region has the DNA TGTGCCAGCAGTCCAATCCCCGGGACAGATATGAACACTGAAGCTTTCTTT. Its translation is CASSPIPGTDMNTEAFF. Full variable domain (outside the CDR3, taken from reference TRBV28 and TRBJ1-1): DVKVTQSSRYLVKRTGEKVFLECVQDMDHENMFWYRQDPGLGLRLIYFSYDVKMKEKGDIPEGYSVSREKKERFSLILESASTNQTSMYLCASSPIPGTDMNTEAFFGQGTRLTVV.

Here the CDR3 reads CATSRAINAGTGDTEAFF. CDR3 DNA: TGTGCCACCAGCAGAGCGATCAATGCCGGGACAGGGGATACTGAAGCTTTCTTT. This chain joins TRBV15 and TRBJ1-1; 10 bases match TRBD1. Germline V gene lookup returns CDR1 LNHNV and CDR2 YYDKDF (reference sequence). Losses at the gene ends were 1 base for V and 5 bases for J; bases not matched to a gene: 13. The CDR3 length is 18 residues. Full variable domain (remainder filled in from reference TRBV15 and TRBJ1-1): DAMVIQNPRYQVTQFGKPVTLSCSQTLNHNVMYWYQQKSSQAPKLLFHYYDKDFNNEADTPDNFQSRRPNTSFCFLDIRSPGLGDTAMYLCATSRAINAGTGDTEAFFGQGTRLTVV.

The chain links TRBV7-9 to TRBJ2-3, with TRBD2 as a possible D gene (5 bases). V was pared by 3 bases and J by 5 bases, with 6 bases between. This CDR3 is 12 amino acids long. CDR1 SEHNR and CDR2 FQNEAQ come from the germline V gene (reference sequence). The CDR3 DNA sequence: TGTGCCAGCAGCTTCGCGGGAGATACGCAGTATTTT. Translation gives CASSFAGDTQYF.

The chain joins TRBV5-1 to TRBJ2-7; 8 nucleotides line up with TRBD1. Trimming removed 2 bases from V and 6 bases from J; junction bases left unmatched: 7. Germline V gives CDR1 SGHRS, CDR2 YFSETQ. This CDR3 contains 14 residues. CDR3 loop: CASSLGQGSIEQYF. The CDR3 nucleotides read TGCGCCAGCAGCTTAGGACAGGGAAGCATCGAGCAGTACTTC.

The rearrangement joins TRBV4-1 to TRBJ1-2; 9 positions agree with TRBD1. The CDR3 runs to 17 residues. Germline CDR1 is MGHRA and CDR2 is YSYEKL. The junction had 12 bases not matched to a gene; V was cut back by 3 bases and J by 4 bases. The CDR3 nucleotides read TGCGCCAGCAGCCATGGACCGGGACAGGGACGGGGCTATGGCTACACCTTC. As protein: CASSHGPGQGRGYGYTF.

This sequence joins TRBV7-8 and TRBJ2-7; 11 bases fit TRBD2. Germline lookup yields CDR1 SGHVS and CDR2 FQNEAQ. The CDR3 consists of 16 residues. V lost 2 bases and J lost 6; bases outside the gene matches: 9. This CDR3 is CASSLFSLAGVGEQYF. The DNA for the CDR3 is TGTGCCAGCAGCTTATTTTCACTAGCGGGAGTGGGCGAGCAGTACTTC.

This chain links TRBV7-2 with TRBJ1-4, with 8 nucleotides matching TRBD1. Looked up from germline, CDR1 is SGHTA and CDR2 is FQGNSA. V lost 5 bases to trimming and J lost 7 bases; unmatched junction nucleotides: 6. This CDR3 spans 14 amino acids. Here the CDR3 DNA reads TGTGCCAGCAGCATACAGGGGGTGACTGAAAAACTGTTTTTT. Protein: CASSIQGVTEKLFF.

The rearrangement links TRBV19 to TRBJ2-1; 8 bases agree with TRBD2. The ends lost 4 bases at V and 3 bases at J; junction bases unmatched: 5. Germline V lookup: CDR1 LNHDA, CDR2 SQIVND (reference sequence). This CDR3 contains 15 residues. DNA for the CDR3: TGTGCCAGTAGTACCATCAGCGGGAGCTACAATGAGCAGTTCTTC. Encoded protein: CASSTISGSYNEQFF.

The chain is built from TRBV6-4 and TRBJ2-3; TRBD2 might be the D (5 bases). The CDR3 sequence is 14 residues long. V shed 8 bases and J shed 2 bases, with 14 bases lying between them. Germline CDR1 is MRHNA and CDR2 is SNTAGT. The chain's CDR3 is CASAGGSHTDTQYF. The CDR3 DNA reads TGTGCCAGCGCCGGAGGCTCCCACACAGATACGCAGTATTTT.

This rearrangement joins TRBV7-9 to TRBJ2-5; 9 nucleotides agree with TRBD2. Trimming removed 1 base from V and 3 bases from J; junction bases left unmatched: 6. CDR3 length: 16 residues. The germline V gene has CDR1 SEHNR and CDR2 FQNEAQ (reference sequence). This CDR3 is CASSLGETSGKETQYF. The CDR3 coding sequence is TGTGCCAGCAGCTTAGGAGAGACTAGCGGAAAAGAGACCCAGTACTTC.

V gene TRBV4-1 combines with J gene TRBJ2-7, with 8 bases identical to TRBD1. After removal of 4 bases from V and 2 bases from J, the junction contained 4 bases not matched to a gene. CDR1 is MGHRA and CDR2 is YSYEKL in the germline V gene. The CDR3 is 14 amino acids. CDR3 in amino acids: CASSRWDRTYEQYF. For the CDR3, the DNA is TGCGCCAGCAGCCGCTGGGACAGGACCTACGAGCAGTACTTC.